The 7 T cell receptor beta chains presented below share a single source sample, sequenced in a study of shared clonotypes between healthy human individuals. CD8 cells classed as naive were CD45RO-negative and positively selected for CCR7, excluding terminally differentiated effector memory CD45RA+ cells. Libraries were prepared by immunoSEQ multiplex PCR; TCRdb keeps only in-frame clonotypes and omits some of them. The data hold about 800,000 clones, with 90% to 97% observed a single time. The sequencing sample was made of naive CD8+ T cells sorted from blood. These receptor sequences come from a man aged 30-40 years in good health.

The rearrangement joins TRBV7-2 to TRBJ2-1, with TRBD1 matching over 7 bases. Germline CDR1 reads SGHTA; CDR2 reads FQGNSA. The CDR3 has 12 amino acids. The V segment lost 5 bases and the J segment 12 bases; nucleotides outside the gene matches: 7. Written as DNA, the CDR3 is TGTGCCAGCAGCCCGACCCCAGGGGGGCAGTTCTTC. This gives the protein CASSPTPGGQFF.

The rearrangement links TRBV2 to TRBJ2-7; perhaps TRBD2 as D (5 bases). The germline V gene has CDR1 SNHLY and CDR2 FYNNEI. The CDR3 length is 15 residues. Trimming took 2 bases from V and 3 from J, leaving 14 bases between them. The CDR3 coding sequence is TGTGCCAGCAGTGAAAAGGGAGTGACCCTCTACGAGCAGTACTTC. Amino acids: CASSEKGVTLYEQYF. Full variable domain (rest looked up from reference TRBV2 and TRBJ2-7): EPEVTQTPSHQVTQMGQEVILRCVPISNHLYFYWYRQILGQKVEFLVSFYNNEISEKSEIFDDQFSVERPDGSNFTLKIRSTKLEDSAMYFCASSEKGVTLYEQYFGPGTRLTVT.

This clone was picked up one time. V gene TRBV13 combines with J gene TRBJ2-7; TRBD2 is a possible D gene (6 bases). Germline CDR1 is PRHDT and CDR2 is FYEKMQ (reference sequence). The CDR3 loop spans 16 amino acids. Trimming took off 0 bases at V and 6 bases at J, with 18 bases between the two ends. CDR3 loop: CASSLGLVGSGPEQYF. For the CDR3, the DNA is TGTGCCAGCAGCTTAGGCCTAGTCGGGAGTGGCCCCGAGCAGTACTTC.

The chain couples TRBV29-1 to TRBJ2-3; 10 bases are a match to TRBD2. The CDR3 consists of 17 residues. V gave up 0 bases and J gave up 2 bases; unmatched junction bases: 8. Germline V gives CDR1 SQVTM, CDR2 ANQGSEA. For the CDR3, the DNA is TGCAGCGTTGAAGAGACAGGACTAGCGGACTTCACAGATACGCAGTATTTT. It codes for CSVEETGLADFTDTQYF.

With regard to this clone: In the same sample, other DNA sequences code for this CDR3. The chain recombines TRBV7-9 with TRBJ2-5; no clear D gene. V was pared by 5 bases and J by 5 bases, with 6 bases between. The CDR3 is made up of 11 amino acids. Germline-derived CDR1 and CDR2 are SEHNR and FQNEAQ (reference sequence). DNA for the CDR3: TGTGCCAGCAGCCCCCGCGAGACCCAGTACTTC. It encodes CASSPRETQYF.

A single count supports this clone. The chain has TRBV5-4 and TRBJ2-1; D not certain. Germline values: CDR1 SGHNT, CDR2 YYREEE (reference sequence). The CDR3 is 13 residues long. V gave up 4 bases and J gave up 13 bases, with 18 bases separating them. CDR3 sequence: CASSLSTDRIQFF. The CDR3 bases are TGTGCCAGCAGCCTAAGCACCGACCGAATACAGTTCTTC.

This rearrangement joins TRBV10-1 to TRBJ2-7; 10 nucleotides align to TRBD2. The CDR3 totals 15 residues. Germline values: CDR1 WNHNN, CDR2 SYGVQD (reference sequence). V was pared by 2 bases and J by 5 bases, with 6 bases of the junction left unmatched. CDR3 in DNA: TGCGCCAGCAGTGAGGTTCTAGCGGGAGCCCACGAGCAGTACTTC. Its translation is CASSEVLAGAHEQYF.